This TCR beta chain was observed in a study of cytomegalovirus exposure and HLA in healthy donors. The ends lost 0 bases at V and 5 bases at J; junction bases unmatched: 5. From germline, CDR1 is SGDLS and CDR2 YYNGEE. This CDR3 spans 15 amino acids. In the PCR, 60 Vbeta and 13 Jbeta primers were used. Repertoires were generated with immunoSEQ multiplex PCR, while TCRdb's copy carries only in-frame clones and drops some. The table shows around 110,000 clones, with under 90% occurring only once. This clone was counted a single time. Sequencing used PBMCs. The gene calls are TRBV9 and TRBJ1-1, with 9 nucleotides matching TRBD1. The receptor was isolated from a woman aged 30 to 39 in good health and CMV-seronegative. The CDR3 coding sequence is TGTGCCAGCAGCGTAGACGACAGGGGGAAGACTGAAGCTTTCTTT. This gives the protein CASSVDDRGKTEAFF.